The following is a TCR beta chain sequence with its context. This specimen belongs to a study of shared clonotypes between healthy human individuals. V lost 1 base and J lost 0, with 4 bases in between. The CDR3 totals 14 residues. The germline V gene has CDR1 SGHRS and CDR2 YFSETQ. Generated by immunoSEQ multiplex PCR, the TCRdb table keeps only in-frame clones and is missing some. The sample lists millions of clones; over 85% were seen once. The sequence was collected from a man between 18 and 35 years old in good health. The gene calls are TRBV5-1 and TRBJ2-2, with unresolved D. The sample consisted of naive CD4+ T cells sorted from blood. Subset meaning: CD45RA+ positively selected. This CDR3 reads CASSLFPNTGELFF. The DNA of the CDR3 is TGCGCCAGCAGCTTGTTCCCGAACACCGGGGAGCTGTTTTTT. Using reference TRBV5-1 and TRBJ2-2 for the parts outside the CDR3, the full variable domain is KAGVTQTPRYLIKTRGQQVTLSCSPISGHRSVSWYQQTPGQGLQFLFEYFSETQRNKGNFPGRFSGRQFSNSRSEMNVSTLELGDSALYLCASSLFPNTGELFFGEGSRLTVL.